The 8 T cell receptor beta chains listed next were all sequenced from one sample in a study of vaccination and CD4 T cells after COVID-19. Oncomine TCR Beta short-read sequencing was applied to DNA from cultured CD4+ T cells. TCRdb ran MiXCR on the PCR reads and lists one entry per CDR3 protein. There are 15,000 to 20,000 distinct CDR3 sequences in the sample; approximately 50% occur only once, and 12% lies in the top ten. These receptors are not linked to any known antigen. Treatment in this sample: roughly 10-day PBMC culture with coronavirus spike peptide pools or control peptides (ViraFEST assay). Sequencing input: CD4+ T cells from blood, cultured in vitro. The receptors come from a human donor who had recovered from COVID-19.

The chain's CDR3 is CASSLDYSNQPQHF. DNA for the CDR3: TGTGCCAGCAGTTTAGATTATAGCAATCAGCCCCAGCATTTT. The J gene is TRBJ1-5, the V gene TRBV6-8; D remains ambiguous. From germline, CDR1 is MNHGY and CDR2 SAAAGT. The length of the CDR3 is 14 residues. The germline V and J ends were trimmed by 4 bases and 0 bases, with 7 bases remaining between them.

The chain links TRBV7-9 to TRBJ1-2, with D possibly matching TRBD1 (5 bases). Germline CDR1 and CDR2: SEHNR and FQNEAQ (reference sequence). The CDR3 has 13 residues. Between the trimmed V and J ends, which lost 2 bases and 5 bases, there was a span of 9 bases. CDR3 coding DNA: TGTGCCAGCAGCTTATGGGAGGGGTATGGCTACACCTTC. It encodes CASSLWEGYGYTF.

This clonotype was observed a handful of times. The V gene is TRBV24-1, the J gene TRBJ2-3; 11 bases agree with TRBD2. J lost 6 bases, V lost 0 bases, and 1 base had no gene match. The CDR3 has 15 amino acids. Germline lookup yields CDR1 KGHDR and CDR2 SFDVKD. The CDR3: CATSDLTSGSDTQYF. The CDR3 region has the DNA TGTGCCACCAGTGATTTGACTAGCGGGAGTGATACGCAGTATTTT.

CDR3 nucleotides: TGTGCCAGCACTAGACAGGCGAACACTGAAGCTTTCTTT. Translating gives CASTRQANTEAFF. This chain joins TRBV2 and TRBJ1-1; D possibly corresponds to TRBD1 (6 bases). CDR1 and CDR2 (germline): SNHLY, FYNNEI. The CDR3 runs 13 residues. The V and J ends lost 7 bases and 1 base respectively, with 10 bases between them.

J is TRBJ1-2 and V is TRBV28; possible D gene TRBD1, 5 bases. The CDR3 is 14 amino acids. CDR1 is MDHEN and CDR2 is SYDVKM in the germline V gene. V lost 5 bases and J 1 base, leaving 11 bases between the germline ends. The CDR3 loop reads CASSQGWGNYGYTF. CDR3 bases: TGTGCCAGCAGTCAGGGCTGGGGTAACTATGGCTACACCTTC.

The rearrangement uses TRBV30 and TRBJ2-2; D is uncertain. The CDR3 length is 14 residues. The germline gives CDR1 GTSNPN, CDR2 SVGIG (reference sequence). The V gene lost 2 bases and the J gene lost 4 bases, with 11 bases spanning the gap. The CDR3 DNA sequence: TGTGCCTGGAGTCGCTCAGAGGCCACCGGGGAGCTGTTTTTT. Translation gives CAWSRSEATGELFF.

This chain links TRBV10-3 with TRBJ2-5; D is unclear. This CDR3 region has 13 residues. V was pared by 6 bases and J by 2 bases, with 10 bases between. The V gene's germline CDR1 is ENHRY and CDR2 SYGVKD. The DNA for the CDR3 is TGTGCCATCAGCCTGGATGGTCAAGAGACCCAGTACTTC. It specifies CAISLDGQETQYF.

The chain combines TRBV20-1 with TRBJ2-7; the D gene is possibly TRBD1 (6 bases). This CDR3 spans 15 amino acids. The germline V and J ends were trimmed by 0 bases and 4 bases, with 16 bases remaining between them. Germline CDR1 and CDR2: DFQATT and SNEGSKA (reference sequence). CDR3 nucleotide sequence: TGCAGTGCTAGAGATAGAACAGGGTTTAATTACGAGCAGTACTTC. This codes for CSARDRTGFNYEQYF.